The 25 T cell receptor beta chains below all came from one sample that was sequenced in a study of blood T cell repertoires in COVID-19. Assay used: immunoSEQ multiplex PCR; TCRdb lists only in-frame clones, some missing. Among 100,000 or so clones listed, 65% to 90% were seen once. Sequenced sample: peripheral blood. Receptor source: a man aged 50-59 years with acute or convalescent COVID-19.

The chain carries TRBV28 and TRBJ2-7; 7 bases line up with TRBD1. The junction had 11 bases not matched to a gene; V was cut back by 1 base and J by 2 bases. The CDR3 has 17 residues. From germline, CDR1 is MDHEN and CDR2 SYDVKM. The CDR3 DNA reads TGTGCCAGCAGTTTATTTCGTTTAAGACAGGGAACCTACGAGCAGTACTTC. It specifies CASSLFRLRQGTYEQYF.

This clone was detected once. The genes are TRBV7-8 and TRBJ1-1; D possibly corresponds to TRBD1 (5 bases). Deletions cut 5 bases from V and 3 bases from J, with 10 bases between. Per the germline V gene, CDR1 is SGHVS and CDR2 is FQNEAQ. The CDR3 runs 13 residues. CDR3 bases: TGTGCCAGCAGCGGCGGGGGGTACACTGAAGCTTTCTTT. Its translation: CASSGGGYTEAFF.

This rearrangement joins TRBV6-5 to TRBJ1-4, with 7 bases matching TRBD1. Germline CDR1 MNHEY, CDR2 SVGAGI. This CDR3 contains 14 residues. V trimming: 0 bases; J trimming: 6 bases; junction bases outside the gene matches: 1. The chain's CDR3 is CASSYSQGYEKLFF. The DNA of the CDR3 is TGTGCCAGCAGTTACTCACAGGGGTATGAAAAACTGTTTTTT.

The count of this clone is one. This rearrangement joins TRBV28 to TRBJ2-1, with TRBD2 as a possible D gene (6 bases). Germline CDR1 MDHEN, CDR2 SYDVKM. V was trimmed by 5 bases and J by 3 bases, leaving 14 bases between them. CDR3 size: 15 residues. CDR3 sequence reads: CASSPLAENYNEQFF. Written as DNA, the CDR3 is TGTGCCAGCAGTCCATTAGCGGAAAACTACAATGAGCAGTTCTTC.

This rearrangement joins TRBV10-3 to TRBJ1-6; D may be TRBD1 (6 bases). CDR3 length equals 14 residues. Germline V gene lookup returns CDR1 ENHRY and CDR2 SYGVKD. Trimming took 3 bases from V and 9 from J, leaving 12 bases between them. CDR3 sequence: CAISDKQGSSPLHF. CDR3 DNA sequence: TGTGCCATCAGTGATAAACAGGGCAGTTCACCCCTCCACTTT.

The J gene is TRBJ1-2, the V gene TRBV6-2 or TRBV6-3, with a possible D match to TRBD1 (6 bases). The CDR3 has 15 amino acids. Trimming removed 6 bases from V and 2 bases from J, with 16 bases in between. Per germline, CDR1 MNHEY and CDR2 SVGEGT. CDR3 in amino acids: CASSRPDRSNYGYTF. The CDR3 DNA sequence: TGTGCCAGCAGCCGACCCGACAGGTCGAACTATGGCTACACCTTC.

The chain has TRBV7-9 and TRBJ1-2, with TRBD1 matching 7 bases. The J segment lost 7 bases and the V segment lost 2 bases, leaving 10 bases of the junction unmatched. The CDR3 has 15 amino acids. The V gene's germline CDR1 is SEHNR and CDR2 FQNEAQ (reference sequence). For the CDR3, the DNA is TGTGCCAGCAGCTTATTCCGACAGGGTAAAATTGGCTACACCTTC. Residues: CASSLFRQGKIGYTF.

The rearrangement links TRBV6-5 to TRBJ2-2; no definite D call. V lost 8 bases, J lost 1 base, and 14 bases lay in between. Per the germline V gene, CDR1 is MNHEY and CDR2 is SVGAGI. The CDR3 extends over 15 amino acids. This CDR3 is CASWSGVRNTGELFF. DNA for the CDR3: TGTGCCAGCTGGTCAGGCGTCCGGAACACCGGGGAGCTGTTTTTT.

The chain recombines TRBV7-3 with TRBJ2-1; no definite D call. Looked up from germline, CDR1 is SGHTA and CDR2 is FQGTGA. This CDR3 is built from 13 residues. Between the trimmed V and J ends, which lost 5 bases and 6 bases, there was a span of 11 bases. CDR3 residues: CASSPTRGNEQFF. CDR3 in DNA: TGTGCCAGCAGCCCCACCCGAGGCAATGAGCAGTTCTTC.

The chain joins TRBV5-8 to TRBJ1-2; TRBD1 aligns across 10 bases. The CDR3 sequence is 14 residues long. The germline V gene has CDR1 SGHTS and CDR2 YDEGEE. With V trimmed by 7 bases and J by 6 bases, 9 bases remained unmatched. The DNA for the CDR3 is TGTGCCAGCGGACCGGGACAGGGGCTGCATGGCTACACCTTC. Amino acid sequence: CASGPGQGLHGYTF.

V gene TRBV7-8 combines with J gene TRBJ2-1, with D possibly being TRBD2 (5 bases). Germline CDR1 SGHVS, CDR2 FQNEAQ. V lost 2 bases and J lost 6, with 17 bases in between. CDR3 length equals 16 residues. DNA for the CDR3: TGTGCCAGCAGCTTAAGCGGTGTACGCGCGGCCAATGAGCAGTTCTTC. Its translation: CASSLSGVRAANEQFF.

CDR3 region: CARSKDRGRGYTF. The CDR3 nucleotides are TGTGCCAGAAGCAAGGACAGGGGGCGAGGCTACACCTTC. The chain employs TRBV5-3 and TRBJ1-2, with 11 bases that match TRBD1. TRBV5-3 is marked as an open reading frame, function uncertain. The CDR3 totals 13 residues. V was pared by 4 bases and J by 8 bases, with 4 bases of the junction left unmatched.

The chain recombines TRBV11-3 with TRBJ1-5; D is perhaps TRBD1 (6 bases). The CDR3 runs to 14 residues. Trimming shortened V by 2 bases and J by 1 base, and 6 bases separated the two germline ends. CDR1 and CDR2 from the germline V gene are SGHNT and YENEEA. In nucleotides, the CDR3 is TGTGCCAGCAGCTTACAGGGGAGCAATCAGCCCCAGCATTTT. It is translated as CASSLQGSNQPQHF.

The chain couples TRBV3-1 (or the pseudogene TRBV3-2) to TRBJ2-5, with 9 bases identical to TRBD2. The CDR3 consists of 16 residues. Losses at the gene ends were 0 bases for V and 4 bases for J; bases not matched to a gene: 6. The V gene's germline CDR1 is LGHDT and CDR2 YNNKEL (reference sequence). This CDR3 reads CASSQDLSGGGETQYF. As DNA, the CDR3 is TGTGCCAGCAGCCAAGATCTTAGCGGGGGAGGAGAGACCCAGTACTTC.

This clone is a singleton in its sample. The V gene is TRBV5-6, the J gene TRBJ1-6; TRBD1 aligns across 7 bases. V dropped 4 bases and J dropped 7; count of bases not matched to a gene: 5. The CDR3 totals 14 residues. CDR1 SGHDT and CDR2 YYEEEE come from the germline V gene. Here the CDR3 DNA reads TGTGCCAGCAGCGCGGGACAGTCGAATTCACCCCTCCACTTT. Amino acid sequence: CASSAGQSNSPLHF.

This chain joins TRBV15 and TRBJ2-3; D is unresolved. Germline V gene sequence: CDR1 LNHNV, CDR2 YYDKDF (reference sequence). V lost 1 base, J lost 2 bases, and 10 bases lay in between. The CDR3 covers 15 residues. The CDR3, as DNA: TGTGCCACCAGCAGAGTGAACAGATACACAGATACGCAGTATTTT. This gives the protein CATSRVNRYTDTQYF.

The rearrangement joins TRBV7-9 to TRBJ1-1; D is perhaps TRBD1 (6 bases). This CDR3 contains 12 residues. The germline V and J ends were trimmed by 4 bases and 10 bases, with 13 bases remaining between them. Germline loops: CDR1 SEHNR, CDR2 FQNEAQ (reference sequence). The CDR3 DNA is TGTGCCAGCAGCTCCGCAGGGGTAGGAGCTTTCTTT. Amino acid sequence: CASSSAGVGAFF. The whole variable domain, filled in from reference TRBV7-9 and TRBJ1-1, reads DTGVSQNPRHKITKRGQNVTFRCDPISEHNRLYWYRQTLGQGPEFLTYFQNEAQLEKSRLLSDRFSAERPKGSFSTLEIQRTEQGDSAMYLCASSSAGVGAFFGQGTRLTVV.

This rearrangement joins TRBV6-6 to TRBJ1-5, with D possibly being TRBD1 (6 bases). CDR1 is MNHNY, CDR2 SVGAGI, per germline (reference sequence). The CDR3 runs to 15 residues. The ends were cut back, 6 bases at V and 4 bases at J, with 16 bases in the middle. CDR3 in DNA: TGTGCCAGCAGACTCACAGGGAATCAGAATCAGCCCCAGCATTTT. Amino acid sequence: CASRLTGNQNQPQHF.

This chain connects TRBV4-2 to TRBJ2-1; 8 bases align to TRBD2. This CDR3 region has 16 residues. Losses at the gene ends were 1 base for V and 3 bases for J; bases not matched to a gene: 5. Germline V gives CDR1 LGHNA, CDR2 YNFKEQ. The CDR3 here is CASSQAAGDVYNEQFF. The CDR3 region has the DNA TGTGCCAGCAGCCAAGCAGCGGGAGACGTCTACAATGAGCAGTTCTTC.

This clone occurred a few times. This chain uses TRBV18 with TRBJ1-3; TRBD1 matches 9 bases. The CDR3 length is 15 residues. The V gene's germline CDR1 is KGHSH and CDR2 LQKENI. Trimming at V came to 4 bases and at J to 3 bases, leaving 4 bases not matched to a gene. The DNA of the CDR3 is TGTGCCAGCTCACAACAGGGGGCTAGTGGAAACACCATATATTTT. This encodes CASSQQGASGNTIYF.

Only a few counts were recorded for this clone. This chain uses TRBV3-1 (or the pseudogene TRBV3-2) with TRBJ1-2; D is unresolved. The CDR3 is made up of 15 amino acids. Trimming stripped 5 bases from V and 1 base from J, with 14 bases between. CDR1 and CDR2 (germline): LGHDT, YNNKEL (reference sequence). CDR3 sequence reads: CASSLSVQNNYGYTF. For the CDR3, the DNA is TGTGCCAGCAGCTTATCAGTACAGAATAACTATGGCTACACCTTC.

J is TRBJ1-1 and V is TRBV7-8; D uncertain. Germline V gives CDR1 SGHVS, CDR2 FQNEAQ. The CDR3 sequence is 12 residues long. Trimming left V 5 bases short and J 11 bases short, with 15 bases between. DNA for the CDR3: TGTGCCAGCAGCCCAGTGCGGGAAAGGGCTTTCTTT. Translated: CASSPVRERAFF.

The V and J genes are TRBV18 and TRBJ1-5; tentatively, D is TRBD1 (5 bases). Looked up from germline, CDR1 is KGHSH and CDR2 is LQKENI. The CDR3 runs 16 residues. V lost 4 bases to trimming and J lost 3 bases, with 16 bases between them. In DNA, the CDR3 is TGTGCCAGCTCACAGCGTCCGGGGGAGGACAATCAGCCCCAGCATTTT. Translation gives CASSQRPGEDNQPQHF.

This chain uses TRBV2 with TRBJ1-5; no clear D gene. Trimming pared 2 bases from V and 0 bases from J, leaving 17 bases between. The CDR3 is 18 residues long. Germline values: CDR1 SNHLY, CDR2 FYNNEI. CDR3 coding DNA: TGTGCCAGCAGTGAAACGGGGAGGGAGACCCATAGCAATCAGCCCCAGCATTTT. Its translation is CASSETGRETHSNQPQHF.

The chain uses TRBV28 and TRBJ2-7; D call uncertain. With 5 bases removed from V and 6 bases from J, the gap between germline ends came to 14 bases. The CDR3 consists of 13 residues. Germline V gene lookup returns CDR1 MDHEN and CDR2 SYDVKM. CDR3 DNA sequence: TGTGCCAGCAGTCCTCCAGAATGGTTCGAGCAGTACTTC. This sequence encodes CASSPPEWFEQYF.